This passage covers 6 T cell receptor beta chains from one sample sequenced in a study of blood T cell repertoires in COVID-19. TCRdb's copy holds only in-frame clones and misses some; the assay was immunoSEQ multiplex PCR. The table includes around 220,000 clones, about 86% detected once. The sample consisted of peripheral blood. These receptors were taken from a woman between 45 and 65 years old with acute or convalescent COVID-19.

V and J are TRBV11-3 and TRBJ2-5; 12 bases match TRBD2. J gave up 1 base and V 5 bases, and 5 bases lay outside the gene matches. This CDR3 is built from 16 residues. Looked up from germline, CDR1 is SGHNT and CDR2 is YENEEA. As DNA, the CDR3 is TGTGCCAGCAGCCCCAGGACTAGCGGGGCCCAAGAGACCCAGTACTTC. This translates into CASSPRTSGAQETQYF. The full variable domain, in which reference TRBV11-3 and TRBJ2-5 provide the parts outside the CDR3, is EAGVVQSPRYKIIEKKQPVAFWCNPISGHNTLYWYLQNLGQGPELLIRYENEEAVDDSQLPKDRFSAERLKGVDSTLKIQPAELGDSAVYLCASSPRTSGAQETQYFGPGTRLLVL.

The genes are TRBV6-4 and TRBJ2-3; possible D gene TRBD2, 5 bases. Trimming stripped 4 bases from V and 3 bases from J, with 8 bases between. The CDR3 runs 13 residues. Germline V gene data show CDR1 as MRHNA and CDR2 as SNTAGT. The CDR3 region has the DNA TGTGCCAGCAGTGTGAGGGCGACAGATACGCAGTATTTT. Translated: CASSVRATDTQYF.

Written as DNA, the CDR3 is TGTGCCAGTAGTAGGGGGGAGTCTGGGGCCAACGTCCTGACTTTC. Translated: CASSRGESGANVLTF. The rearrangement links TRBV19 to TRBJ2-6; maybe TRBD2 (6 bases). Germline CDR1 is LNHDA and CDR2 is SQIVND (reference sequence). V was shortened by 4 bases and J by 1 base, with 8 bases between the two germline ends. This CDR3 is 15 amino acids long.

The chain employs TRBV9 and TRBJ2-7; D remains ambiguous. This CDR3 comprises 14 residues. The germline V gene has CDR1 SGDLS and CDR2 YYNGEE. The V and J ends lost 3 bases and 2 bases respectively, with 12 bases between them. The CDR3 DNA sequence: TGTGCCAGCAGCGGCCTGACTGATCCCTACGAGCAGTACTTC. As protein: CASSGLTDPYEQYF.

The chain combines TRBV21-1 with TRBJ2-4; TRBD2 is taken as the D call from the table, unchecked against the DNA. TRBV21-1 is a documented pseudogene. CDR3 size: 13 residues. CDR3 amino acids: CASSKPRGGIQYF. The CDR3 DNA sequence: TGTGCCAGCAGCAAGCCGCGGGGAGGCATTCAGTACTTC.

The chain uses TRBV9 and TRBJ1-6; D possibly corresponds to TRBD1 (6 bases). Trimming cost V 4 bases and J 4 bases, with 12 bases left between them. The germline CDR1 and CDR2 sequences are SGDLS and YYNGEE. The CDR3 loop spans 15 amino acids. CDR3 loop: CASSSRQEYNSPLHF. The DNA of the CDR3 is TGTGCCAGCAGCTCGCGACAGGAGTATAATTCACCCCTCCACTTT.